The 32 T cell receptor beta chains listed next were all sequenced from one sample in a study of shared clonotypes between healthy human individuals. The table came from immunoSEQ multiplex PCR; TCRdb's copy has only in-frame clones and leaves some out. The table includes around 990,000 clones, 70% to 80% detected once. The sample taken for sequencing was memory CD4+ T cells from PBMCs. Subset of the sample: CD45RA-negative fraction. The receptors originated from a man in his late teens or twenties in good health. Some clones in this sample may be carry-over from other donors' samples.

Only one count was recorded for this clone. V and J are TRBV27 and TRBJ2-3, with 7 nucleotides matching TRBD1. The V and J ends lost 5 bases and 8 bases, in that order; junction bases with no gene match: 10. Per the germline V gene, CDR1 is MNHEY and CDR2 is SMNVEV (reference sequence). CDR3 length: 14 residues. The CDR3 sequence is CASSTTGSTGTQYF. The CDR3 nucleotides read TGTGCCAGCAGTACGACAGGGTCCACGGGTACGCAGTATTTT.

This clone showed up just a few times. The V and J genes are TRBV5-6 and TRBJ1-2, with unresolved D. CDR1 SGHDT and CDR2 YYEEEE come from the germline V gene. The CDR3 consists of 14 residues. The V end was cut by 1 base, the J end by 3 bases, with 10 bases between. In DNA form, the CDR3 reads TGTGCCAGCAGCTTGCAGGAAAGGGACTATGGCTACACCTTC. The encoded protein is CASSLQERDYGYTF.

The chain has TRBV7-3 and TRBJ2-1; TRBD1 aligns across 8 bases. This CDR3 has 14 amino acids. CDR1 and CDR2 from the germline V gene are SGHTA and FQGTGA. The V segment lost 7 bases and the J segment 8 bases; nucleotides outside the gene matches: 10. The CDR3 bases are TGTGCCAGCACCCTCTCGGCAGGGGGCCATGAGCAGTTCTTC. It specifies CASTLSAGGHEQFF.

The genes are TRBV6-6 and TRBJ2-7, with D possibly called TRBD1 or TRBD2 (6 bases each). Looked up from germline, CDR1 is MNHNY and CDR2 is SVGAGI (reference sequence). V lost 7 bases, J lost 5 bases, and 18 bases lay in between. The CDR3 consists of 14 residues. CDR3 loop: CASTPGAWVHEQYF. The CDR3 region has the DNA TGTGCCAGCACCCCGGGGGCATGGGTCCACGAGCAGTACTTC.

The chain couples TRBV2 to TRBJ1-1; 10 nucleotides match TRBD1. V lost 6 bases and J lost 4; bases outside the gene matches: 8. The CDR3 covers 15 residues. Germline CDR1 and CDR2: SNHLY and FYNNEI. The CDR3 nucleotides are TGTGCCAGCAGGGCGGGACAGGGGCTGAGCACTGAAGCTTTCTTT. It is translated as CASRAGQGLSTEAFF.

The V gene is TRBV7-2, the J gene TRBJ2-6, with D tentatively TRBD1 (5 bases). CDR3 length equals 16 residues. Germline lookup yields CDR1 SGHTA and CDR2 FQGNSA. Trimming left V 2 bases short and J 4 bases short, with 12 bases between. The chain's CDR3 is CASSLWGAGGANVLTF. CDR3 nucleotide sequence: TGTGCCAGCAGCTTATGGGGCGCTGGGGGGGCCAACGTCCTGACTTTC.

The genes are TRBV10-3 and TRBJ2-7; 10 positions match TRBD2. V lost 3 bases to trimming and J lost 2 bases; unmatched junction nucleotides: 10. This CDR3 spans 17 amino acids. CDR1 is ENHRY, CDR2 SYGVKD, per germline. Here the CDR3 DNA reads TGTGCCATCAGTGACTTCGGACTAGCGGAGAAGACCTACGAGCAGTACTTC. It codes for CAISDFGLAEKTYEQYF.

The CDR3, as DNA: TGCAGCGTTGAATTAGAAGAGACCCAGTACTTC. Amino acid sequence: CSVELEETQYF. The chain joins TRBV29-1 to TRBJ2-5; D is ambiguous. Trimming left V 2 bases short and J 3 bases short, with 4 bases between. The CDR3 has 11 amino acids. Germline CDR1 SQVTM, CDR2 ANQGSEA.

This clone was detected only a few times. At one of its ends the junction is not consistent with the germline gene, which may arise from a read error. The chain joins TRBV18 to TRBJ2-1; 8 nucleotides line up with TRBD2. This CDR3 comprises 13 residues. The germline V gene has CDR1 KGHSH and CDR2 LQKENI. CDR3 amino acids: CASSPEREGSEIF. CDR3 DNA: TGTGCCAGCTCACCAGAACGGGAGGGTTCAGAAATCTTC.

Regarding this clone: Other DNA sequences of this sample code for an identical CDR3. The chain carries TRBV5-1 and TRBJ2-5; TRBD2 might be the D (6 bases). The CDR3 runs to 15 residues. Germline V lookup: CDR1 SGHRS, CDR2 YFSETQ. Deletions cut 0 bases from V and 3 bases from J, with 12 bases between. CDR3: CASSLAGTGEETQYF. The CDR3 DNA sequence: TGCGCCAGCAGCTTGGCCGGGACGGGAGAAGAGACCCAGTACTTC.

The chain employs TRBV4-1 and TRBJ2-1; D gene uncertain. The CDR3 is made up of 14 amino acids. The V gene's germline CDR1 is MGHRA and CDR2 YSYEKL. Trimming took off 0 bases at V and 7 bases at J, with 10 bases between the two ends. CDR3 DNA: TGCGCCAGCAGCCAAGATCCACTGACAAATGAGCAGTTCTTC. Encoded protein: CASSQDPLTNEQFF.

This clone was observed a few times. A junction boundary mismatches the germline segment, possibly from a read error. CDR3 in amino acids: CASTLQSNTEAFF. Here the CDR3 DNA reads TGTGCCAGCACCTTACAGTCGAACACTGAAGCTTTCTTT. The chain uses TRBV7-9 and TRBJ1-1; D call uncertain. This CDR3 spans 13 amino acids. CDR1 is SEHNR, CDR2 FQNEAQ, per germline (reference sequence).

The J gene is TRBJ2-4, the V gene TRBV11-2; maybe TRBD2 (6 bases). Trimming pared 5 bases from V and 0 bases from J, leaving 8 bases between. This CDR3 has 14 residues. Germline assignment: CDR1 SGHAT and CDR2 FQNNGV. CDR3 residues: CASSAGLAKNIQYF. DNA for the CDR3: TGTGCCAGCAGCGCGGGACTAGCCAAAAACATTCAGTACTTC.

This chain uses TRBV11-3 with TRBJ2-1; possible D gene TRBD1, 6 bases. CDR1 is SGHNT, CDR2 YENEEA, per germline. The length of the CDR3 is 15 residues. V lost 5 bases and J lost 3, with 14 bases in between. The CDR3 reads CASSETGNHYNEQFF. Here the CDR3 DNA reads TGTGCCAGCAGCGAGACAGGAAACCACTACAATGAGCAGTTCTTC.

This clone appeared a few times. The same CDR3 also results from other DNA sequences found in this sample. The CDR3 DNA reads TGCGCCAGCAGCTTGGCCGGGGATACAACTAATGAAAAACTGTTTTTT. It specifies CASSLAGDTTNEKLFF. The chain links TRBV5-1 to TRBJ1-4, with D unclear. V was cut by 0 bases and J by 0 bases, with 9 bases left in between. The germline V gene encodes CDR1 SGHRS and CDR2 YFSETQ. CDR3 length: 16 residues.

This rearrangement joins TRBV11-2 to TRBJ2-3, with TRBD2 matching over 7 bases. The ends lost 3 bases at V and 6 bases at J; junction bases unmatched: 15. The CDR3 length is 17 residues. Germline V lookup: CDR1 SGHAT, CDR2 FQNNGV. Here the CDR3 DNA reads TGTGCCAGCAGCTTGAGTCCAGGGAGGGGATTGGCGGATACGCAGTATTTT. Its translation is CASSLSPGRGLADTQYF.

The CDR3 DNA reads TGTGCCATCGTGACAGGGGGATCTAGCACAGATACGCAGTATTTT. This encodes CAIVTGGSSTDTQYF. The chain carries TRBV2 and TRBJ2-3; TRBD1 agrees at 9 bases. Germline V CDR1 and CDR2: SNHLY, FYNNEI. This CDR3 has 15 residues. Trimming cost V 10 bases and J 0 bases; bases outside gene matches: 8.

V usage is TRBV4-1 and J usage is TRBJ2-2; possible D gene TRBD2, 6 bases. Trimming removed 3 bases at V and 5 bases at J, with 13 bases between. The CDR3 sequence is 15 residues long. CDR1 MGHRA and CDR2 YSYEKL come from the germline V gene. CDR3 in amino acids: CASSQDYVPTGELFF. In DNA form, the CDR3 reads TGCGCCAGCAGCCAGGACTACGTTCCTACCGGGGAGCTGTTTTTT.

The gene calls are TRBV9 and TRBJ2-1; 8 bases match TRBD1. Trimming at V came to 3 bases and at J to 8 bases, leaving 4 bases not matched to a gene. The CDR3 is 13 amino acids. Germline CDR1 is SGDLS and CDR2 is YYNGEE. CDR3 amino acids: CASSGSGGDEQFF. CDR3 sequence (DNA): TGTGCCAGCAGCGGATCAGGGGGCGATGAGCAGTTCTTC.

The chain uses TRBV9 and TRBJ2-3, with D unclear. V lost 4 bases and J 8 bases, leaving 17 bases between the germline ends. The CDR3 consists of 14 residues. The germline V gene has CDR1 SGDLS and CDR2 YYNGEE. For the CDR3, the DNA is TGTGCCAGCAGCCGGCGGACCCCTCCAATTACGCAGTATTTT. This codes for CASSRRTPPITQYF.

The chain has TRBV11-2 and TRBJ2-7; 9 nucleotides line up with TRBD1. Germline-derived CDR1 and CDR2 are SGHAT and FQNNGV. The CDR3 spans 15 residues. With 2 bases clipped from V and 4 bases from J, the junction kept 6 bases outside the gene matches. The CDR3 reads CASSLSSGQGYEQYF. CDR3 sequence (DNA): TGTGCCAGCAGCTTATCGTCGGGACAGGGATACGAGCAGTACTTC.

The chain is built from TRBV28 and TRBJ1-3; TRBD1 matches at 7 bases. CDR1 MDHEN and CDR2 SYDVKM come from the germline V gene. V lost 8 bases to trimming and J lost 7 bases; unmatched junction nucleotides: 11. CDR3 size: 14 residues. The CDR3 spells CASGGTVDGNTIYF. The CDR3 bases are TGTGCCAGCGGAGGGACAGTGGATGGGAACACCATATATTTT.

This clone was picked up a small number of times. A far more abundant clone sits one base away, making this likely a read error. The same CDR3 arises from other DNA sequences in this sample as well. The chain uses TRBV28 and TRBJ2-3; unclear D gene. The V gene lost 2 bases and the J gene lost 1 base, with 4 bases spanning the gap. CDR3 size: 13 residues. Germline V gene lookup returns CDR1 MDHEN and CDR2 SYDVKM. Written as DNA, the CDR3 is TGTGCCAGCAGTTTACTTGGCACAGATACGCAGTATTTT. Translation: CASSLLGTDTQYF.

The CDR3 sequence: CASSLGAWTGTGELFF. DNA of the CDR3: TGTGCCAGCAGCCTGGGGGCTTGGACAGGGACCGGGGAGCTGTTTTTT. This rearrangement joins TRBV7-9 to TRBJ2-2, with 8 bases aligning to TRBD1. Unmatched junction bases numbered 10, after V lost 5 bases and J lost 5 bases. The CDR3 is 16 amino acids. Looked up from germline, CDR1 is SEHNR and CDR2 is FQNEAQ (reference sequence).

V usage is TRBV5-1 and J usage is TRBJ2-3; a possible D gene is TRBD1 (5 bases). The CDR3 extends over 15 amino acids. Germline-derived CDR1 and CDR2 are SGHRS and YFSETQ. Trimming shortened V by 7 bases and J by 2 bases, and 17 bases separated the two germline ends. The CDR3, as DNA: TGCGCCAGCGACCCAGGGCAGGGATACACAGATACGCAGTATTTT. Protein sequence: CASDPGQGYTDTQYF.

This clone was recorded only once. The chain couples TRBV7-7 to TRBJ2-7, with 10 bases identical to TRBD1. The CDR3 spans 13 residues. The germline V gene encodes CDR1 SSHAT and CDR2 FNYEAQ (reference sequence). The V gene end was trimmed by 5 bases and the J gene end by 6 bases; junction bases not matched to a gene: 4. CDR3 DNA: TGTGCCAGCAGCCGGGACAGGGGCGGCGAGCAGTACTTC. Protein product: CASSRDRGGEQYF.

This clone is a singleton in its sample. The chain has TRBV6-5 and TRBJ1-4, with 7 nucleotides matching TRBD1. V lost 2 bases and J lost 7; bases outside the gene matches: 7. This CDR3 has 15 amino acids. Germline CDR1 reads MNHEY; CDR2 reads SVGAGI. The CDR3: CASSYRRQGAEKLFF. DNA for the CDR3: TGTGCCAGCAGTTACCGGCGACAGGGAGCTGAAAAACTGTTTTTT.

This clone was counted a few times. This chain links TRBV4-1 with TRBJ1-2; 7 nucleotides match TRBD1. The CDR3 is 15 amino acids. Unmatched junction bases numbered 14, after V lost 4 bases and J lost 9 bases. The V gene's germline CDR1 is MGHRA and CDR2 YSYEKL. CDR3 sequence reads: CASSLNSGQPLRYTF. Here the CDR3 DNA reads TGCGCCAGCAGCCTTAACTCGGGACAGCCTCTTCGCTACACCTTC.

This clone has only a few counts. V and J are TRBV30 and TRBJ1-5; possible D gene TRBD1, 5 bases. The CDR3 spans 13 residues. V lost 2 bases to trimming and J lost 5 bases, with 10 bases between them. Germline values: CDR1 GTSNPN, CDR2 SVGIG (reference sequence). The CDR3 nucleotides read TGTGCCTGGAGTTATTCGGGGGATCAGCCCCAGCATTTT. Encoded protein: CAWSYSGDQPQHF.

This chain links TRBV7-8 with TRBJ2-1; TRBD1 agrees at 8 bases. This CDR3 has 13 amino acids. CDR1 SGHVS and CDR2 FQNEAQ come from the germline V gene. J lost 8 bases, V lost 8 bases, and 8 bases had no gene match. The DNA for the CDR3 is TGTGCCAGCGCCAGGGGGCGCGATTATGAGCAGTTCTTC. This translates into CASARGRDYEQFF.

This chain joins TRBV5-1 and TRBJ1-3, with a possible D match to TRBD1 (5 bases). Trimming cost V 1 base and J 0 bases, with 8 bases left between them. Per germline, CDR1 SGHRS and CDR2 YFSETQ. The CDR3 sequence is 15 residues long. The CDR3 loop is CASSLNGGSGNTIYF. Written as DNA, the CDR3 is TGCGCCAGCAGCTTGAACGGGGGCTCTGGAAACACCATATATTTT.

The genes are TRBV5-1 and TRBJ1-4; D is unresolved. V lost 0 bases to trimming and J lost 8 bases, with 11 bases between them. Germline V gene lookup returns CDR1 SGHRS and CDR2 YFSETQ. The length of the CDR3 is 14 residues. For the CDR3, the DNA is TGCGCCAGCAGCTTGGAGAGTATCGGAGAAAAACTGTTTTTT. Translated: CASSLESIGEKLFF.